These T cell receptor beta chains were read from a single sample in a study of regulatory T cells in long-lasting Graves disease. Using its own MiXCR run on the multiplex PCR reads, TCRdb lists one record per CDR3 protein. The sample holds roughly 400,000 distinct CDR3 sequences; about 15% are singletons and the top ten take roughly 23%. The data also belong to a second study, concerning T cells in Graves' hyperthyroidism and ophthalmopathy.

The sample was peripheral blood mononuclear cells (PBMCs), taken at new diagnosis, from a patient treated with antithyroid drugs. These receptors were taken from a woman between 18 and 29 years old with Graves disease. Each CDR3 is given with its conserved first and last residue. A D gene is named only where the DNA matches it firmly. For some rows the clone size is stated as once, few or many, or as a class when expanded; others skip it.

d_gene | abundance | j_gene | v_gene | CDR3aa | CDR3nt
NA | NA | TRBJ1-1 | TRBV18 | CASSPPFVGGTEAFF | TGTGCCAGCTCACCACCCTTTGTGGGTGGCACTGAAGCTTTCTTT
NA | many | TRBJ2-5 | TRBV30 | CAWSVLGETQYF | TGTGCCTGGAGTGTCCTAGGGGAGACCCAGTACTTC
NA | many | TRBJ2-7 | TRBV12-3/TRBV12-4 | CASSTVPHPYEQYF | TGTGCCAGCAGTACGGTCCCCCACCCCTACGAGCAGTACTTC
TRBD2 | NA | TRBJ2-3 | TRBV25-1 | CASRKGGGGTDTQYF | TGTGCCAGCAGGAAGGGTGGGGGGGGGACAGATACGCAGTATTTT
NA | many | TRBJ1-1 | TRBV5-6 | CASSLVGAQAEAFF | TGTGCCAGCAGCTTGGTGGGGGCGCAGGCTGAAGCTTTCTTT
NA | NA | TRBJ1-2 | TRBV13 | CASSLGSAHYGYTF | TGTGCCAGCAGCTTAGGTTCAGCCCATTATGGCTACACCTTC
NA | few | TRBJ2-5 | TRBV2 | CASREFETQYF | TGTGCCAGCAGGGAATTTGAGACCCAGTACTTC
NA | few | TRBJ2-1 | TRBV7-3 | CASSLIQGYNEQFF | TGTGCCAGCAGCTTAATCCAGGGATACAATGAGCAGTTCTTC
NA | NA | TRBJ1-5 | TRBV2 | CASGEVQPQHF | TGTGCCAGCGGGGAGGTGCAGCCCCAGCATTTT
TRBD1 | NA | TRBJ1-4 | TRBV6-1 | CASSQDRSNEKLFF | TGTGCCAGCAGTCAGGACAGGTCTAATGAAAAACTGTTTTTT
NA | many | TRBJ1-6 | TRBV28 | CASSLVLTQSYNSPLHF | TGTGCCAGCAGTCTCGTTTTAACCCAATCATATAATTCACCCCTCCACTTT
NA | many | TRBJ2-3 | TRBV11-2 | CASSHMGASFTDTQYF | TGTGCCAGCAGCCATATGGGGGCCTCCTTTACAGATACGCAGTATTTT
TRBD2 | few | TRBJ2-1 | TRBV19 | CASSMGLAGVTSSYNEQFF | TGTGCCAGTAGTATGGGACTAGCGGGAGTCACTAGCTCCTACAATGAGCAGTTCTTC
NA | many | TRBJ2-3 | TRBV9 | CASSVVPTDTQYF | TGTGCCAGCAGCGTGGTCCCCACAGATACGCAGTATTTT
TRBD2 | many | TRBJ2-7 | TRBV7-2 | CASSKAGTSGSYGQYF | TGTGCCAGCAGCAAAGCCGGGACTAGCGGGAGTTACGGGCAGTACTTC
TRBD2 | NA | TRBJ2-1 | TRBV18 | CASSPPGGLAGDIRWEQFF | TGTGCCAGCTCACCACCGGGAGGACTAGCGGGAGATATCCGGTGGGAGCAGTTCTTC
NA | many | TRBJ2-7 | TRBV6-1 | CASIAETLSSYEQYF | TGTGCCAGCATCGCCGAAACCCTCTCCTCCTACGAGCAGTACTTC
NA | NA | TRBJ2-7 | TRBV19 | CASSAGNTGEQYF | TGTGCCAGTAGTGCCGGGAATACAGGCGAGCAGTACTTC
NA | NA | TRBJ2-2 | TRBV6-1 | CASSETATGELFF | TGTGCCAGCAGTGAGACAGCGACCGGGGAGCTGTTTTTT
NA | many | TRBJ2-1 | TRBV6-5 | CASSYSRTGNEQFF | TGTGCCAGCAGTTACTCACGAACGGGCAATGAGCAGTTCTTC
TRBD1 | NA | TRBJ2-3 | TRBV29-1 | CSVDGDRVTDTQYF | TGCAGCGTTGACGGTGACAGGGTCACAGATACGCAGTATTTT
TRBD1 | many | TRBJ1-2 | TRBV5-1 | CASSPTGGDYGYTF | TGCGCCAGCAGTCCTACAGGGGGGGACTATGGCTACACCTTC
NA | NA | TRBJ2-7 | TRBV27 | CASSFGAAPYEQYF | TGTGCCAGCAGTTTTGGGGCGGCCCCCTACGAGCAGTACTTC
NA | few | TRBJ2-3 | TRBV4-1 | CASQNGPTSTDTQYF | TGCGCCAGCCAAAACGGGCCTACTAGCACAGATACGCAGTATTTT